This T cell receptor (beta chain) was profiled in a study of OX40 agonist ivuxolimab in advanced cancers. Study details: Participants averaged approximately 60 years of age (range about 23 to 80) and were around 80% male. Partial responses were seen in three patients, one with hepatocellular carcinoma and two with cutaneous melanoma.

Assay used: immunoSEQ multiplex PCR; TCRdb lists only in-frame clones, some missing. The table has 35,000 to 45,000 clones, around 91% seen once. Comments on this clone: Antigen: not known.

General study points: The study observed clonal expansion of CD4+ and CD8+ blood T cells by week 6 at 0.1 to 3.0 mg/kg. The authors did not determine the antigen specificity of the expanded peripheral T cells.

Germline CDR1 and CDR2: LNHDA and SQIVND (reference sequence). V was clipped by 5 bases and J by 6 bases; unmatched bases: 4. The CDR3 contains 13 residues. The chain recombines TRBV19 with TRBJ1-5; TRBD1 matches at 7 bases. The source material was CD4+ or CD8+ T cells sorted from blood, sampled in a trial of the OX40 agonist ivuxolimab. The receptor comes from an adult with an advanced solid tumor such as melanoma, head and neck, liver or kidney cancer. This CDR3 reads CASSSDRVQPQHF. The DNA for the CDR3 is TGTGCCAGTAGTTCCGACAGGGTTCAGCCCCAGCATTTT.